Following are 8 T cell receptor beta chains from one sample sequenced in a study of human T cells and chemical hapten exposure (dated by TCRdb to the early 2020s). The method was RACE. The instrument given in TCRdb is NextSeq 500. TCRdb itself trimmed the public reads at Q25 with fastp, ran MiXCR and retained productive beta chains. CDR3 protein duplicates are merged, each entry listing the most common genes and DNA. Within this sample are a few hundred thousand distinct CDR3 sequences, with about 6% of them counted one time only. About 6% of the sample comes from the top ten. The label giving this sample's time point can be read as: patch test 2, 6 weeks after DPC sensitization. The treatment or condition label of this sample denotes: therapeutic diphenylcyclopropenone sensitization with weekly scalp DPC. Sequenced here: whole blood, sampled in connection with sensitization to the hapten diphenylcyclopropenone (DPC). These receptors all come from a woman aged 18-29 years with alopecia areata. Some clones in this sample may be carry-over from other donors' samples.

The chain links TRBV12-3 or TRBV12-4 to TRBJ1-1; D remains ambiguous. The CDR3 is 12 residues long. Trimming pared 7 bases from V and 6 bases from J, leaving 12 bases between. In DNA form, the CDR3 reads TGTGCCAGCATTCGGGATTCTCCTGAAGCTTTCTTT. It encodes CASIRDSPEAFF.

This clonotype was found a few times. This chain joins TRBV10-3 and TRBJ2-6, with 7 bases that match TRBD2. From germline, CDR1 is ENHRY and CDR2 SYGVKD. The CDR3 runs to 14 residues. The ends lost 9 bases at V and 4 bases at J; junction bases unmatched: 6. The DNA of the CDR3 is TGTGCCATGAGCGGGGTGGCGGGGGCCAACGTCCTGACTTTC. Amino acids: CAMSGVAGANVLTF.

This clonotype was counted many times. The V gene is TRBV25-1, the J gene TRBJ1-1, with D unclear. Germline V gene sequence: CDR1 MGHDK, CDR2 SYGVNS. The CDR3 sequence is 13 residues long. V dropped 0 bases and J dropped 6 bases, with 8 bases sitting between them. The DNA of the CDR3 is TGTGCCAGCAGTGAATATTCGGGAGCTGAAGCTTTCTTT. Amino acids: CASSEYSGAEAFF.

This clonotype appeared many times. V is TRBV4-1 and J is TRBJ1-1, with a possible D match to TRBD1 (5 bases). V was clipped by 4 bases and J by 7 bases, with 22 bases between them. Germline V gene lookup returns CDR1 MGHRA and CDR2 YSYEKL. The CDR3 sequence is 16 residues long. The CDR3 sequence is CASSPRTRTQGLEAFF. The DNA of the CDR3 is TGCGCCAGCAGCCCGAGGACTAGAACTCAGGGCCTTGAAGCTTTCTTT.

This clonotype occurred many times. V is TRBV20-1 and J is TRBJ1-1, with TRBD1 identical over 9 bases. The germline V gene has CDR1 DFQATT and CDR2 SNEGSKA (reference sequence). The CDR3 totals 15 residues. J gave up 4 bases and V 4 bases, and 10 bases lay outside the gene matches. The CDR3 reads CSAKQGQGLGTEAFF. For the CDR3, the DNA is TGCAGTGCTAAGCAAGGACAGGGGCTGGGCACTGAAGCTTTCTTT.

The gene calls are TRBV28 and TRBJ2-4, with D tentatively TRBD1 or TRBD2 (5 bases each). V lost 6 bases and J lost 3, with 33 bases in between. CDR1 MDHEN and CDR2 SYDVKM come from the germline V gene. The CDR3 has 21 amino acids. DNA of the CDR3: TGTGCCAGCAGCAAATTCGTGGGGTACGGCCCGGGGCAGGGAGTCAAAAACATTCAGTACTTC. It is translated as CASSKFVGYGPGQGVKNIQYF.

This chain connects TRBV24-1 to TRBJ1-5; 9 nucleotides agree with TRBD1. The CDR3 is made up of 18 amino acids. From germline, CDR1 is KGHDR and CDR2 SFDVKD. Trimming cost V 5 bases and J 0 bases; bases outside gene matches: 10. DNA for the CDR3: TGTGCCACCAGTGGCACGGGACAGGGTCCTTATAGCAATCAGCCCCAGCATTTT. Translated, it gives CATSGTGQGPYSNQPQHF.

There are a few counts of this clonotype. This sequence joins TRBV28 and TRBJ1-1; D unclear. The V and J ends lost 11 bases and 5 bases respectively, with 15 bases between them. This CDR3 spans 12 amino acids. The germline V gene encodes CDR1 MDHEN and CDR2 SYDVKM. In DNA form, the CDR3 reads TGTGCCTGCCAGTTGGTGGGAACTGAAGCTTTCTTT. Protein sequence: CACQLVGTEAFF.